This T cell receptor beta chain was retrieved from a study of brain T cells in children with intractable seizures. Here immunoSEQ multiplex PCR was the method, and the copy in TCRdb shows in-frame clones only, minus some. The table lists about 40,000 clones, 75% to 95% of them singletons. In germline, CDR1 is SEHNR, CDR2 FQNEAQ (reference sequence). The V end was cut by 4 bases, the J end by 0 bases, with 8 bases between. The CDR3 contains 14 residues. The receptor was derived from a girl aged 2 to 9 with tuberous sclerosis and intractable seizures. The material sequenced was peripheral blood, taken at surgery. The chain carries TRBV7-9 and TRBJ2-3; D is undetermined. The chain's CDR3 is CASSWVTSTDTQYF. The CDR3 bases are TGTGCCAGCAGCTGGGTAACTAGCACAGATACGCAGTATTTT.